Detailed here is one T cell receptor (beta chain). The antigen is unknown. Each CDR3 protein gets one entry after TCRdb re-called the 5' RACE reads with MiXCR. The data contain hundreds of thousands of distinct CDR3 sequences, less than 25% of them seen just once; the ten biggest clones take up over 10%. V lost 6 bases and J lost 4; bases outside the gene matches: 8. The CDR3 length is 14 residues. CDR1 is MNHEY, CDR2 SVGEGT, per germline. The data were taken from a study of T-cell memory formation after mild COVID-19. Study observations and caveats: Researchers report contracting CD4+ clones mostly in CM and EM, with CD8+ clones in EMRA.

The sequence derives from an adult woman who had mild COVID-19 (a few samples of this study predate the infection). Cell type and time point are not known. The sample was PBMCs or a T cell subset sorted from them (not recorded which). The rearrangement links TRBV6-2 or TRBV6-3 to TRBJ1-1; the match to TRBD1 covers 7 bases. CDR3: CASRPQGLFTEAFF. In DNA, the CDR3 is TGTGCCAGCAGACCACAGGGGTTGTTCACTGAAGCTTTCTTT.